This entry is about one T cell receptor (beta chain). This clonotype occurred many times. It has no known antigen specificity. No base qualities exist here, and no much larger clone lies one base off it. This entry belongs to a study of glioma-infiltrating T cells (TCRdb year 2016). With regard to the full study: Glioma tissue, non-neoplastic brain tissue and matched peripheral blood mononuclear cells were used as sources from which TCR alpha- and beta-chain repertoires were sequenced. Each tissue-infiltrating repertoire was compared with the same patient's peripheral blood repertoire to measure divergence between tissue and blood T-cell populations. Three low-grade glioma patients, 7 to 9 primary glioblastoma patients and three non-glioma patients contributing non-neoplastic brain tissue were included in the paired cohort. What the study reported, not specific to this receptor: VJ-independent divergence between tissue and blood was lower than expected in non-neoplastic patients but higher than expected in all gliomas, particularly low-grade gliomas. Tissue and blood shared very few CDR3 sequences, a result attributed to high CDR3 diversity and limited sampling. Group comparisons rested on small numbers: three non-neoplastic, three low-grade glioma and fewer than 10 glioblastoma patients.

TCR alpha and beta CDR3 regions were amplified with the iRepertoire nested amplicon-rescue multiplex PCR (arm-PCR) platform from RNA. The input for one-step reverse transcription and amplification was roughly 85-400 ng of tissue mRNA or PBMC total RNA. After bead purification, a secondary multiplex PCR added Illumina adapters, and libraries were gel-purified between 200 and 400 bp. Internal 6-nucleotide barcodes were carried by the libraries and were used for demultiplexing. Sequencing of the libraries was done on an Illumina MiSeq using 2x220 or 2x250 nucleotide paired-end reads. The original pipeline was this. FLASH 1.2.11 was used to merge paired reads, and BWA-MEM then aligned the reads to the GRCh37 human genome before TRA and TRB reads were extracted. V and J assignment used an IMGT-derived reference of cassette sequences and CDR3 motifs that included pseudogenes. Reads were translated in three frames, and productive CDR3s were defined by a C…FGXG motif without stop codons. Unique combinations of V-J cassette pair and CDR3 amino acid sequence were defined as clonotypes. Reads were filtered by Hamming distance, with the threshold set by the sequence error rate of each sample in mapped regions. TCRdb took the public reads, trimmed them with fastp at Q25, ran MiXCR for clone calling and kept in-frame beta chains. Entries that share a CDR3 protein sequence are merged under the most common genes and DNA. It is TCRdb's table, rather than the study itself, that gives the V and J calls and clone size. Within this sample are 20,000 to 25,000 distinct CDR3 sequences, with 20% to 25% of them counted one time only. The leading ten clones occupy around 13% of the sample.

The germline V gene (reference sequence) gives CDR1 as SEHNR and CDR2 as FQNEAQ. Including cysteine and phenylalanine, the CDR3 has 14 amino acids. Of all the DNA, just the CDR3 is kept, 42 bases in frame from base 1. Between the V and J ends, shortened by 5 bases and 2 bases respectively, the junction contains 12 bases. The clonotype originates from a human donor with low-grade glioma or glioblastoma, undergoing nonglioma brain surgery, or in good health (not recorded which). The chain employs TRBV7-9 and TRBJ2-5; the D gene is possibly TRBD2, with 5 bases matching. Specimen: glioma tissue, nonneoplastic brain tissue, or PBMCs (not recorded which). The CDR3 here reads CASSPIGVQETQYF. The DNA reads as follows: TGTGCCAGCAGCCCCATCGGGGTACAAGAGACCCAGTACTTC.